Each of the 28 T cell receptor beta chains below was sequenced from the same sample in a study of T-cell reconstitution after alpha-beta-depleted transplantation in children. Researchers prepared the TCRbeta library using unique molecular identifiers, the study reports. TCRdb re-analysed the PCR reads in MiXCR, keeping a single row per CDR3 protein. Here the sample spans around 80,000 distinct CDR3 sequences, around 18% being singletons. This specimen consisted of PBMCs, mostly from graft donor cells, obtained 360 days after TCRalphabeta/CD19-depleted stem cell transplant. All receptors come from a male patient aged 2 to 10 who had a stem cell transplant for acute lymphoblastic leukemia, so the T cells may come from the graft donor.

This sequence joins TRBV24-1 and TRBJ2-5, with TRBD2 identical over 12 bases. V gave up 9 bases and J gave up 4 bases; unmatched junction bases: 2. Germline V gives CDR1 KGHDR, CDR2 SFDVKD. The CDR3 contains 13 residues. The DNA for the CDR3 is TGTGCCACCGCACTAGCGGGAGGAGAGACCCAGTACTTC. It yields the protein CATALAGGETQYF.

This clonotype was seen ten or more times. The rearrangement links TRBV2 to TRBJ2-6; possibly TRBD1 for D (5 bases). CDR3 length: 14 residues. V lost 7 bases to trimming and J lost 0 bases, with 7 bases between them. CDR1 and CDR2 from the germline V gene are SNHLY and FYNNEI. The CDR3 DNA reads as TGTGCCAGCATCGACAGCTCTGGGGCCAACGTCCTGACTTTC. Its protein product is CASIDSSGANVLTF.

This rearrangement joins TRBV3-1 to TRBJ2-1, with 15 positions matching TRBD2. V lost 4 bases to trimming and J lost 4 bases; unmatched junction nucleotides: 5. Looked up from germline, CDR1 is LGHDT and CDR2 is YNNKEL (reference sequence). The CDR3 has 17 amino acids. The CDR3 nucleotides read TGTGCCAGCAGCCTCCCTGGGACTAGCGGGAGGTACAATGAGCAGTTCTTC. It is translated as CASSLPGTSGRYNEQFF.

This clonotype appeared a few times. V is TRBV5-1 and J is TRBJ2-1, with 10 bases lining up with TRBD2. The germline CDR1 and CDR2 sequences are SGHRS and YFSETQ. The CDR3 runs to 15 residues. Trimming cost V 0 bases and J 7 bases; bases outside gene matches: 4. CDR3 nucleotides: TGCGCCAGCAGCTTGGCTAGCGGGAGCTTTAATGAGCAGTTCTTC. Protein product: CASSLASGSFNEQFF.

The V call is TRBV28, the J call TRBJ2-2; D is uncertain. CDR3 length: 12 residues. Per the germline V gene, CDR1 is MDHEN and CDR2 is SYDVKM. Trimming shortened V by 3 bases and J by 6 bases, and 5 bases separated the two germline ends. The CDR3 DNA follows: TGTGCCAGCAGTTTTCTATCCGGGGAGCTGTTTTTT. This gives the protein CASSFLSGELFF.

The rearrangement links TRBV7-9 to TRBJ2-1; 10 nucleotides align to TRBD2. Germline CDR1 SEHNR, CDR2 FQNEAQ (reference sequence). The length of the CDR3 is 14 residues. The J segment lost 7 bases and the V segment lost 5 bases, leaving 5 bases of the junction unmatched. CDR3 in DNA: TGTGCCAGCAGCAAGGGACTAGCGATAAATGAGCAGTTCTTC. Its protein is CASSKGLAINEQFF.

The V gene is TRBV12-3 or TRBV12-4, the J gene TRBJ2-3, with D unclear. The ends were cut back, 2 bases at V and 7 bases at J, with 1 base in the middle. The CDR3 spans 10 residues. The DNA for the CDR3 is TGTGCCAGCAGTTTATATACGCAGTATTTT. Protein product: CASSLYTQYF.

The chain links TRBV11-2 to TRBJ1-2; D gene uncertain. Germline V gene lookup returns CDR1 SGHAT and CDR2 FQNNGV. Trimming left V 2 bases short and J 3 bases short, with 7 bases between. CDR3 length: 13 amino acids. The CDR3: CASSLRQYYGYTF. CDR3 coding DNA: TGTGCCAGCAGCTTACGGCAGTACTATGGCTACACCTTC. The entire variable domain, with the rest obtained from reference TRBV11-2 and TRBJ1-2, is as follows: EAGVAQSPRYKIIEKRQSVAFWCNPISGHATLYWYQQILGQGPKLLIQFQNNGVVDDSQLPKDRFSAERLKGVDSTLKIQPAKLEDSAVYLCASSLRQYYGYTFGSGTRLTVV.

This chain connects TRBV20-1 to TRBJ2-3, with 10 bases matching TRBD2. Germline-derived CDR1 and CDR2 are DFQATT and SNEGSKA (reference sequence). This CDR3 is 15 amino acids long. Trimming cost V 3 bases and J 4 bases; bases outside gene matches: 7. The CDR3 DNA is TGCAGTGCTAGGGCGGGACTAGCGACTTCAGATACGCAGTATTTT. Translation gives CSARAGLATSDTQYF.

This clonotype was recorded a few times. The V and J genes are TRBV5-1 and TRBJ2-7; TRBD2 aligns across 8 bases. Germline V gene sequence: CDR1 SGHRS, CDR2 YFSETQ. The CDR3 runs 14 residues. V shed 1 base, J shed 4 bases, and the junction held 4 bases outside the gene matches. CDR3 region: CASSLNREGYEQYF. DNA for the CDR3: TGCGCCAGCAGCTTGAACCGGGAGGGTTACGAGCAGTACTTC. The whole variable domain, remainder taken from reference TRBV5-1 and TRBJ2-7, is KAGVTQTPRYLIKTRGQQVTLSCSPISGHRSVSWYQQTPGQGLQFLFEYFSETQRNKGNFPGRFSGRQFSNSRSEMNVSTLELGDSALYLCASSLNREGYEQYFGPGTRLTVT.

J is TRBJ2-1 and V is TRBV5-1; D is uncertain. The ends were cut back, 0 bases at V and 4 bases at J, with 8 bases in the middle. Germline V gives CDR1 SGHRS, CDR2 YFSETQ. CDR3 length equals 14 residues. The DNA of the CDR3 is TGCGCCAGCAGCTTGGAAGTGATTTACAATGAGCAGTTCTTC. Its protein is CASSLEVIYNEQFF.

V and J are TRBV12-3 or TRBV12-4 and TRBJ2-3, with a weak D call TRBD1 (6 bases). Trimming stripped 2 bases from V and 4 bases from J, with 10 bases between. The CDR3 extends over 14 amino acids. CDR3 nucleotides: TGTGCCAGCAGTTTATTACAGGGCCCAGATACGCAGTATTTT. It encodes CASSLLQGPDTQYF.

This clonotype has just a few counts. CDR3 residues: CASRPGLAAYNEQFF. Here the CDR3 DNA reads TGTGCCAGCAGACCCGGACTAGCGGCCTACAATGAGCAGTTCTTC. The chain combines TRBV6-1 with TRBJ2-1; 10 bases fit TRBD2. CDR3 length: 15 amino acids. Unmatched junction bases numbered 4, after V lost 6 bases and J lost 2 bases. Germline-derived CDR1 and CDR2 are MNHNS and SASEGT.

The chain is built from TRBV4-2 and TRBJ2-7, with D perhaps matching TRBD1 (6 bases). The CDR3 has 15 amino acids. CDR1 LGHNA and CDR2 YNFKEQ come from the germline V gene. Deletions cut 0 bases from V and 7 bases from J, with 16 bases between. The CDR3 sequence: CASSQDDLKTGEQYF. The CDR3 DNA reads TGTGCCAGCAGCCAAGATGACCTCAAAACAGGGGAGCAGTACTTC.

In its sample, this clonotype was seen a few times. The rearrangement joins TRBV5-1 to TRBJ1-6; TRBD1 matches at 9 bases. The CDR3 runs to 15 residues. Germline V CDR1 and CDR2: SGHRS, YFSETQ. V trimming: 4 bases; J trimming: 8 bases; junction bases outside the gene matches: 7. The CDR3 here is CASSRTTGGYSPLHF. In DNA, the CDR3 is TGCGCCAGCAGCAGAACGACAGGGGGTTATTCACCCCTCCACTTT.

This chain connects TRBV7-9 to TRBJ2-2; 8 nucleotides agree with TRBD1. In germline, CDR1 is SEHNR, CDR2 FQNEAQ (reference sequence). V gave up 5 bases and J gave up 6 bases; unmatched junction bases: 2. The CDR3 has 13 residues. CDR3 sequence (DNA): TGTGCCAGCAGCAAGACAGGGGCCGGGGAGCTGTTTTTT. Amino acids: CASSKTGAGELFF.

This clonotype was found many times. The chain carries TRBV2 and TRBJ1-2, with 7 bases matching TRBD1. The CDR3 is 13 residues long. V trimming: 5 bases; J trimming: 8 bases; junction bases outside the gene matches: 8. The germline gives CDR1 SNHLY, CDR2 FYNNEI. The CDR3 DNA sequence: TGTGCCAGCAGTAACAGGGGAGTAGTCGGCTACACCTTC. This translates into CASSNRGVVGYTF.

This chain connects TRBV28 to TRBJ1-5, with D tentatively TRBD1 (6 bases). Germline CDR1 is MDHEN and CDR2 is SYDVKM. V gave up 2 bases and J gave up 5 bases, with 10 bases separating them. The CDR3 has 14 amino acids. This CDR3 is CASSLGGRDQPQHF. The CDR3, as DNA: TGTGCCAGCAGTTTAGGGGGGCGCGATCAGCCCCAGCATTTT.

Comment on this clonotype: An end of the junction differs from the germline gene, which may be a read error. The rearrangement uses TRBV6-2 or TRBV6-3 and TRBJ2-7; 9 bases map to TRBD1. The germline V gene has CDR1 MNHEY and CDR2 SVGEGT. This CDR3 has 14 residues. Here the CDR3 DNA reads TGTGCCAGCAGGAGAACCGGGACAGGGACCACCCAAGGCTTC. This encodes CASRRTGTGTTQGF.

J is TRBJ1-2 and V is TRBV27, with 8 bases identical to TRBD1. The trim removed 2 bases at V and 5 bases at J, leaving 13 bases unmatched. The CDR3 length is 17 residues. Germline CDR1 MNHEY, CDR2 SMNVEV (reference sequence). The CDR3 protein is CASSLGPGTGRRYGYTF. The CDR3 coding sequence is TGTGCCAGCAGTTTAGGCCCGGGGACAGGTCGTAGATATGGCTACACCTTC.

There are a few counts of this clonotype. J is TRBJ2-1 and V is TRBV10-3; D unresolved. This CDR3 region has 15 residues. V was clipped by 0 bases and J by 10 bases, with 16 bases between them. Looked up from germline, CDR1 is ENHRY and CDR2 is SYGVKD. The CDR3 protein is CAISESSLSMGEQFF. The CDR3 DNA reads as TGTGCCATCAGTGAGTCCTCTTTGAGTATGGGGGAGCAGTTCTTC.

This clonotype was counted only a few times. The genes are TRBV12-3 or TRBV12-4 and TRBJ2-3; TRBD1 aligns across 9 bases. V lost 6 bases and J lost 5; bases outside the gene matches: 6. The CDR3 is 14 amino acids. This CDR3 reads CASRIQGAGDTQYF. The CDR3, as DNA: TGTGCCAGCAGGATACAGGGGGCTGGAGATACGCAGTATTTT.

The rearrangement joins TRBV12-3 or TRBV12-4 to TRBJ1-4, with a weak D call TRBD1 (5 bases). The CDR3 is 14 residues long. The ends were cut back, 6 bases at V and 3 bases at J, with 11 bases in the middle. CDR3 coding DNA: TGTGCCAGCAGGAGCGGGGGGGCTAATGAAAAACTGTTTTTT. This codes for CASRSGGANEKLFF.

The V call is TRBV12-3 or TRBV12-4, the J call TRBJ2-7; tentatively, D is TRBD2 (6 bases). CDR3 length: 15 residues. Trimming shortened V by 5 bases and J by 5 bases, and 19 bases separated the two germline ends. CDR3 in amino acids: CASSRRLGSSNEQYF. The CDR3 DNA reads TGTGCCAGCAGTCGAAGACTAGGGAGCTCGAACGAGCAGTACTTC.

This clonotype was counted many times. The chain carries TRBV5-1 and TRBJ2-3; 9 bases map to TRBD2. The CDR3 sequence is 14 residues long. The J segment lost 1 base and the V segment lost 6 bases, leaving 3 bases of the junction unmatched. Germline CDR1 is SGHRS and CDR2 is YFSETQ. The CDR3, as DNA: TGCGCCAGCAAAGAGCGGGAGGGCACAGATACGCAGTATTTT. It yields the protein CASKEREGTDTQYF.

This clonotype has a handful of counts. The CDR3 loop reads CASSQDGTGLAGSGRFEQYF. The CDR3 DNA reads TGTGCCAGCAGCCAAGACGGTACGGGACTAGCCGGAAGCGGGAGGTTCGAGCAGTACTTC. This sequence joins TRBV4-2 and TRBJ2-7; TRBD2 aligns across 9 bases. The CDR3 runs to 20 residues. Germline CDR1 is LGHNA and CDR2 is YNFKEQ. J was trimmed by 6 bases and V by 0 bases; bases with no gene match: 21.

This clonotype has only a few counts. The CDR3 here is CSVAPLQSSGYTF. In DNA form, the CDR3 reads TGCAGCGTTGCGCCTCTCCAATCTAGTGGCTACACCTTC. The chain carries TRBV29-1 and TRBJ1-2; D gene ambiguous. Deletions cut 4 bases from V and 7 bases from J, with 16 bases between. The germline V gene encodes CDR1 SQVTM and CDR2 ANQGSEA. The CDR3 runs 13 residues.

This clonotype was counted only a few times. The V call is TRBV20-1, the J call TRBJ2-7; 11 bases are a match to TRBD2. This CDR3 comprises 14 residues. With V trimmed by 4 bases and J by 2 bases, 4 bases remained unmatched. Germline V CDR1 and CDR2: DFQATT, SNEGSKA (reference sequence). CDR3 in DNA: TGCAGTGCTATTAGCGGGAGGGCCGCCTACGAGCAGTACTTC. This sequence encodes CSAISGRAAYEQYF.